The 3 T cell receptor beta chains in this list originate from one sample, sequenced in a study of T cells in Graves' hyperthyroidism and ophthalmopathy. Regions amplified from RNA transcripts were the TCR beta CDR3 regions. With the HTBI primer set, the TCR CDR3 went through a first round of RT-PCR. TCRdb processed the multiplex PCR reads anew with MiXCR; each CDR3 protein has one entry. The top ten hold around 31% of the sample, which has over 700,000 distinct CDR3 sequences, about 35% seen once. The sequencing input was blood. The receptor source for this set is a woman between 40 and 50 years old with Graves' hyperthyroidism.

CDR3 residues: CASSQSRRGAVGEKLFF. The CDR3 DNA reads as TGTGCCAGCAGCCAATCCCGCCGCGGGGCGGTAGGAGAAAAACTGTTTTTT. This chain joins TRBV7-9 and TRBJ1-4; D perhaps matches TRBD1 (5 bases). Germline values: CDR1 SEHNR, CDR2 FQNEAQ (reference sequence). The germline V and J ends were trimmed by 5 bases and 8 bases, with 24 bases remaining between them. The CDR3 runs 17 residues.

This clonotype has at least ten counts. In DNA form, the CDR3 reads TGTGCCAGCAGCTCCGCCGGGACTAGCTCCTACGAGCAGTACTTC. It encodes CASSSAGTSSYEQYF. The chain has TRBV7-2 and TRBJ2-7; 8 positions match TRBD2. Looked up from germline, CDR1 is SGHTA and CDR2 is FQGNSA. The V and J ends lost 4 bases and 0 bases, in that order; junction bases with no gene match: 5. The CDR3 is 15 residues long.

Concerning this clonotype itself: A much bigger clone sits one base away, suggesting this may be a read error. The chain couples TRBV12-3 or TRBV12-4 to TRBJ1-1; D call uncertain. Trimming pared 6 bases from V and 2 bases from J, leaving 13 bases between. This CDR3 has 14 residues. CDR3 protein: CASSPGDVNTEAFF. CDR3 DNA: TGTGCCAGCAGCCCTGGGGATGTCAACACTGAAGCTTTCTTT.